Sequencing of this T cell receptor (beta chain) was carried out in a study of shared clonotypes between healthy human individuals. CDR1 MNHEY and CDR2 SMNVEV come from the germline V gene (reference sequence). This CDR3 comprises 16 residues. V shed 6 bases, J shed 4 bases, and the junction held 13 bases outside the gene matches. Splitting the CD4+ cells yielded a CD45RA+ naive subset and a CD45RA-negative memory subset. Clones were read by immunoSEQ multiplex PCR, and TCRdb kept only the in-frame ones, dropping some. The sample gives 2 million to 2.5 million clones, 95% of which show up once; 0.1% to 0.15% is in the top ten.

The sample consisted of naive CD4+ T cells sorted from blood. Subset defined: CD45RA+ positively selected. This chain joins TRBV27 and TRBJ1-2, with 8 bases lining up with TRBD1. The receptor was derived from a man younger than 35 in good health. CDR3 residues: CASRRPGAGGGYGYTF. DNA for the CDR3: TGTGCCAGCAGACGACCGGGGGCAGGGGGCGGCTATGGCTACACCTTC.